The sequence of this T cell receptor (beta chain) was determined in a study of tumor and adjacent non-tumor tissue in lung cancer (dated by TCRdb to the late 2010s). Looking at the study overall: Patients with adenocarcinoma (12), squamous cell carcinoma (2) and small cell lung cancer (1) were included in the cohort. The roughly 15 enrolled patients, of whom roughly 10 were men and 5 were women, were aged about 30 to 85 years and were diagnosed with TNM stage I to III disease. Sequencing produced 125,075,908 productive TCRbeta reads in total, an average of approximately 4.2 million reads per sample. The study compared bulk TCRbeta repertoires from lung tumor tissue and matched distant non-tumor lung tissue of some 15 lung cancer patients. TCRbeta CDR3 sequencing was performed on 25 to 35 paired specimens, with one tumor sample and one normal lung sample collected per patient. The investigation overall reported the following: TCR diversity was significantly higher in younger patients, and greater tumor TCR diversity was associated with shorter overall survival and shorter disease-free survival. The top 100 clones accounted for a significantly larger cumulative portion of the repertoire in normal lung than in tumor tissue. The sequencing platform is not named in the methods, and unique molecular identifiers are not mentioned. Because peripheral blood was not sequenced, blood TCRbeta repertoires in the lung cancer patients of the study were not examined. Only about 16 patients were included in the cohort, and the need for larger samples and more detailed clinical data was noted by the authors. Tumor tissue showed significantly higher TCR diversity (inverse Simpson) than normal lung tissue, at roughly 390 vs 170 (P = 0.0075, Mann-Whitney U test).

RNA was isolated from bulk, unsorted tissue, and RNA quality was assessed with a NanoDrop ND-1000 and an Agilent 2100. The normal lung samples consisted of distant non-tumor tissue collected more than 3 cm from the tumor edge. Newly diagnosed lung cancer patients without prior chemotherapy who had been admitted for thoracic surgery in China between August and November 2014 were enrolled as donors. Patients with previous radiotherapy or chemotherapy, or with another concurrent cancer, were excluded from the study. Surgical tissue pieces of about 1-2.2 cm3 were preserved in RNAlater solution and stored at -80 °C until use. Libraries were prepared through multiplex PCR. The sequencer was an Illumina HiSeq 2500. TCRbeta libraries were constructed through three rounds of nested PCR with primers (Table S4) according to protocols adapted from ARM-PCR. Before sequencing, PCR products of 200-500 bp were cut from the gel and purified using the QIAquick gel extraction kit. The source study handled its data this way. Reads were cleaned using Trimmomatic, were merged into complete CDR3 sequences using FLASH, and were assigned to V(D)J germline segments using MiTCR. VDJtools was used to compute clonal diversity as the inverse Simpson's index. In-frame sequences without a premature stop codon were defined as productive reads. TCRdb applied fastp at Q25 and MiXCR to the public reads, then kept only in-frame beta chains. A single entry per CDR3 protein holds the most common genes and DNA from its merged rows. It is TCRdb's table, rather than the study itself, that gives the V and J calls and clone size. Counted in this sample were over 80,000 distinct CDR3 sequences; 80% of them appeared once. About 30% of the sample goes to the ten largest clones.

From the germline V gene, CDR1 is MNHEY and CDR2 is SVGEGT. The CDR3 runs 13 residues from the cysteine to the phenylalanine. Just CDR3 DNA is preserved here, 39 bases in frame from base 1. Worth noting for this clonotype: The antigen it binds to is not known. The input lacks base qualities; no much larger clone sits a single base away.

This chain joins TRBV6-2 or TRBV6-3 to TRBJ2-7, with the D gene not confidently named. The sequencing input was distant non-tumor lung tissue. The TCR was taken from a man between 60 and 75 years old with small cell lung cancer. The nucleotide sequence is given as TGTCTCAGCAGTATCGACAACTCCTACGAGCAGTACTTC. It encodes CLSSIDNSYEQYF.